Shown below are 9 T cell receptor beta chains from a single sample sequenced in a study of blood T cell repertoires in COVID-19. Method: immunoSEQ multiplex PCR; TCRdb's copy keeps in-frame clones and lacks some. In the table there are around 160,000 clones, roughly 89% of which are singletons. Input material: PBMCs or T cells enriched from blood (not recorded which). The receptors shown here come from a woman aged 45 to 65 who had been exposed to COVID-19.

This clone was recorded only once. This chain joins TRBV12-3 or TRBV12-4 and TRBJ1-6; 8 bases align to TRBD1. The CDR3 consists of 13 residues. Germline trimming cut 6 bases from V and 9 bases from J; bases unmatched to any gene: 4. In DNA form, the CDR3 reads TGTGCCAGCAGCGACAGGGGAGCTTCACCCCTCCACTTT. This translates into CASSDRGASPLHF.

V usage is TRBV19 and J usage is TRBJ1-5; no clear D gene. CDR3 size: 16 residues. Per germline, CDR1 LNHDA and CDR2 SQIVND (reference sequence). The V end was cut by 5 bases, the J end by 4 bases, with 18 bases between. As DNA, the CDR3 is TGTGCCAGTAGTGGCCAGATTACCCTTTGGAATCAGCCCCAGCATTTT. Amino acid sequence: CASSGQITLWNQPQHF. Based on the CDR3 plus reference TRBV19 and TRBJ1-5, the full variable domain is DGGITQSPKYLFRKEGQNVTLSCEQNLNHDAMYWYRQDPGQGLRLIYYSQIVNDFQKGDIAEGYSVSREKKESFPLTVTSAQKNPTAFYLCASSGQITLWNQPQHFGDGTRLSIL.

The rearrangement links TRBV27 to TRBJ1-2; 11 nucleotides agree with TRBD1. Trimming removed 6 bases from V and 8 bases from J; junction bases left unmatched: 11. This CDR3 comprises 15 residues. Per the germline V gene, CDR1 is MNHEY and CDR2 is SMNVEV (reference sequence). The CDR3 DNA follows: TGTGCCAGCAGACCCCGGGACAGGGGGGTCCAGGGCTACACCTTC. Protein sequence: CASRPRDRGVQGYTF.

The chain employs TRBV18 and TRBJ1-2, with no clear D. The V gene's germline CDR1 is KGHSH and CDR2 LQKENI. Trimming left V 2 bases short and J 2 bases short, with 24 bases between. This CDR3 comprises 19 residues. CDR3 region: CASSPLGPGSGSSNYGYTF. The DNA for the CDR3 is TGTGCCAGCTCACCATTGGGCCCCGGATCAGGCTCCTCCAACTATGGCTACACCTTC.

The chain combines TRBV7-2 with TRBJ2-7, with D perhaps TRBD2 (5 bases). Germline V gene lookup returns CDR1 SGHTA and CDR2 FQGNSA. V lost 5 bases and J 2 bases, leaving 16 bases between the germline ends. The length of the CDR3 is 15 residues. The CDR3: CASSPRLLSPYEQYF. DNA of the CDR3: TGTGCCAGCAGCCCCCGACTATTGTCGCCCTACGAGCAGTACTTC. Full variable domain (remainder filled in from reference TRBV7-2 and TRBJ2-7): GAGVSQSPSNKVTEKGKDVELRCDPISGHTALYWYRQSLGQGLEFLIYFQGNSAPDKSGLPSDRFSAERTGGSVSTLTIQRTQQEDSAVYLCASSPRLLSPYEQYFGPGTRLTVT.

The chain employs TRBV19 and TRBJ1-1; D may be TRBD1 (6 bases). Germline CDR1 reads LNHDA; CDR2 reads SQIVND (reference sequence). V was shortened by 5 bases and J by 1 base, with 11 bases between the two germline ends. The CDR3 loop spans 14 amino acids. CDR3: CASSWDNGNTEAFF. CDR3 DNA: TGTGCCAGTAGTTGGGACAACGGGAACACTGAAGCTTTCTTT.

V usage is TRBV5-1 and J usage is TRBJ1-1, with a possible D match to TRBD1 (5 bases). Trimming cost V 1 base and J 7 bases, with 11 bases left between them. The CDR3 runs 13 residues. Germline V gene lookup returns CDR1 SGHRS and CDR2 YFSETQ. The chain's CDR3 is CASSLTGGYEAFF. In DNA, the CDR3 is TGCGCCAGCAGCTTGACGGGGGGTTATGAAGCTTTCTTT.

The chain is built from TRBV7-9 and TRBJ1-1, with 9 nucleotides matching TRBD1. The CDR3 contains 14 residues. V was pared by 2 bases and J by 8 bases, with 6 bases of the junction left unmatched. Per germline, CDR1 SEHNR and CDR2 FQNEAQ (reference sequence). CDR3: CASSLLQGAGEAFF. CDR3 DNA: TGTGCCAGCAGCTTACTACAGGGGGCCGGGGAAGCTTTCTTT.

The CDR3 sequence: CSAPRQGYTF. CDR3 nucleotides: TGCAGTGCTCCTCGTCAGGGGTACACCTTC. The V call is TRBV20-1, the J call TRBJ1-2; tentative D call: TRBD1 (6 bases). The germline V gene encodes CDR1 DFQATT and CDR2 SNEGSKA (reference sequence). The CDR3 consists of 10 residues. V was shortened by 5 bases and J by 11 bases, with 12 bases between the two germline ends.